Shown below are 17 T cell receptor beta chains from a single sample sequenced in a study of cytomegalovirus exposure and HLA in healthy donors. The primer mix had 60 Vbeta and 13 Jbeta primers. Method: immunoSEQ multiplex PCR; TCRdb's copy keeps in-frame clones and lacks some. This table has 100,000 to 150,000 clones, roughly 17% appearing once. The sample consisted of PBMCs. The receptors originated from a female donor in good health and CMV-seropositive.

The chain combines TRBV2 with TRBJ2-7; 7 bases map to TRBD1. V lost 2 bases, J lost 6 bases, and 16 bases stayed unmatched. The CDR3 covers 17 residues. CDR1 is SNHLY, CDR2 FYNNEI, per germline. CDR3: CASSERAGMTGTSEQYF. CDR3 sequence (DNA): TGTGCCAGCAGTGAACGGGCAGGAATGACAGGGACCTCCGAGCAGTACTTC.

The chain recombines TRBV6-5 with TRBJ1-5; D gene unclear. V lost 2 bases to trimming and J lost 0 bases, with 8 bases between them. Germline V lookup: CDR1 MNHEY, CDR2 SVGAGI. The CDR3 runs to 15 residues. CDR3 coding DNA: TGTGCCAGCAGTTACACGGGGAATAGCAATCAGCCCCAGCATTTT. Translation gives CASSYTGNSNQPQHF.

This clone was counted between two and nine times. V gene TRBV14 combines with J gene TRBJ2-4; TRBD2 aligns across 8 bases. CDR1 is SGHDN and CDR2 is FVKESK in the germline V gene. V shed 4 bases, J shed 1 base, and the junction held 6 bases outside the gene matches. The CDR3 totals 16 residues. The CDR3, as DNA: TGTGCCAGCAGCCTAACTCGGGAGGGCGCCAAAAACATTCAGTACTTC. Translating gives CASSLTREGAKNIQYF. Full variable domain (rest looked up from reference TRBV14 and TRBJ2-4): EAGVTQFPSHSVIEKGQTVTLRCDPISGHDNLYWYRRVMGKEIKFLLHFVKESKQDESGMPNNRFLAERTGGTYSTLKVQPAELEDSGVYFCASSLTREGAKNIQYFGAGTRLSVL.

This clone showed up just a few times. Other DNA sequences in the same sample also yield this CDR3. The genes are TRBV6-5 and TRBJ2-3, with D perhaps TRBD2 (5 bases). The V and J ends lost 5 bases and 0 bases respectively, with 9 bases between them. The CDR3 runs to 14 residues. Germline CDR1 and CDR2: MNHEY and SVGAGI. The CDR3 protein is CASSQRTSTDTQYF. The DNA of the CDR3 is TGTGCCAGCAGTCAGAGGACTAGCACAGATACGCAGTATTTT.

The CDR3 loop is CASSFQYRDPEQYF. The CDR3 bases are TGTGCCAGCAGCTTTCAGTACAGGGACCCCGAGCAGTACTTC. V and J are TRBV11-2 and TRBJ2-7, with a possible D match to TRBD1 (6 bases). Per germline, CDR1 SGHAT and CDR2 FQNNGV. There are 14 residues in the CDR3. V shed 3 bases and J shed 6 bases, with 15 bases lying between them.

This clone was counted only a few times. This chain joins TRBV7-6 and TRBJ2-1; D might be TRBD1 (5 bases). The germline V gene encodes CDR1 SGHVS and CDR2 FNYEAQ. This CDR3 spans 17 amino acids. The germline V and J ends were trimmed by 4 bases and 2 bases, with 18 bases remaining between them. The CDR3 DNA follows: TGTGCCAGCAGCTACAGGAGTACCACAGTTACCTACAATGAGCAGTTCTTC. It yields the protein CASSYRSTTVTYNEQFF.

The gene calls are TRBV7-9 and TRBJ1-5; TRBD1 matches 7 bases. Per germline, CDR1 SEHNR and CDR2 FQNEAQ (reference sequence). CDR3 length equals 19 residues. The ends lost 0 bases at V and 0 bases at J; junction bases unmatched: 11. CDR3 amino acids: CASSLAGNHRGSSNQPQHF. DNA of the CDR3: TGTGCCAGCAGCTTAGCGGGGAACCACAGGGGTTCTAGCAATCAGCCCCAGCATTTT.

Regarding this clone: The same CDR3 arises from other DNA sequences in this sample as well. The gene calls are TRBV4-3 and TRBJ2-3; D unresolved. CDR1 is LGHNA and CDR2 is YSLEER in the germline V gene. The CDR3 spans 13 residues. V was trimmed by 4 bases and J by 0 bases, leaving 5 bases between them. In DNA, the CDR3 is TGCGCCAGCAGCCTTAGAAGCACAGATACGCAGTATTTT. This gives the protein CASSLRSTDTQYF.

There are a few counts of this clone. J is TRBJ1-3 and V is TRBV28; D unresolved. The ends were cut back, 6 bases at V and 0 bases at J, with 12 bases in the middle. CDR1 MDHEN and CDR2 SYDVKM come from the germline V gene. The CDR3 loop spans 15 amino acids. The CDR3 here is CASRERRGSGNTIYF. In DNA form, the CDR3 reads TGTGCCAGCAGGGAGAGACGGGGCTCTGGAAACACCATATATTTT.

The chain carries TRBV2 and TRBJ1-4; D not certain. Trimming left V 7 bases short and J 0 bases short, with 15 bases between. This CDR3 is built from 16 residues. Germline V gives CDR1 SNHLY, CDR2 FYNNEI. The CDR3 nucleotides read TGTGCCAGCAACAGCCGTAGAACAGCAACTAATGAAAAACTGTTTTTT. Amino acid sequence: CASNSRRTATNEKLFF.

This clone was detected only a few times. CDR3 in amino acids: CAISPMSSGSLGYEQYF. CDR3 nucleotides: TGTGCCATCAGTCCAATGTCTAGCGGGAGTTTGGGCTACGAGCAGTACTTC. The chain combines TRBV10-3 with TRBJ2-7; TRBD2 agrees at 10 bases. CDR1 ENHRY and CDR2 SYGVKD come from the germline V gene. CDR3 size: 17 residues. Trimming cost V 5 bases and J 3 bases; bases outside gene matches: 13.

The DNA of the CDR3 is TGCGCCAGCAGCTTGGGGGGACTAGCGGGGGGCACAGATACGCAGTATTTT. Residues: CASSLGGLAGGTDTQYF. The chain links TRBV5-1 to TRBJ2-3, with 14 bases fitting TRBD2. The CDR3 length is 17 residues. Germline V gene data show CDR1 as SGHRS and CDR2 as YFSETQ. With 0 bases clipped from V and 1 base from J, the junction kept 1 base outside the gene matches.

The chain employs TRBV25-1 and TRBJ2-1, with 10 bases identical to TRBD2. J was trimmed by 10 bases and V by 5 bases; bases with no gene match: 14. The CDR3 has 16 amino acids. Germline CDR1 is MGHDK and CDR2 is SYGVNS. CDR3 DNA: TGTGCCAGCAGTCCGACCGCCCTAGCGGGGGACTCCGAGCAGTTCTTC. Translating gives CASSPTALAGDSEQFF.

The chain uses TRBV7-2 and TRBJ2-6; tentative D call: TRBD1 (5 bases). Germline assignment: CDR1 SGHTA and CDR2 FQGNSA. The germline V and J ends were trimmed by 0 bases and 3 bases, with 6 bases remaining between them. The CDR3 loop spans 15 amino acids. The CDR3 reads CASSLAGDGANVLTF. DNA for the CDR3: TGTGCCAGCAGCTTAGCAGGGGATGGGGCCAACGTCCTGACTTTC.

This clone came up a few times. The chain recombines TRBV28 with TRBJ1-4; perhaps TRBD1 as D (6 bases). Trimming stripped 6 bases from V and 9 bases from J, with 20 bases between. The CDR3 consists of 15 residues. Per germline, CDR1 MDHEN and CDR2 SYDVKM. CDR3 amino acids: CASSNSAGGVKKLFF. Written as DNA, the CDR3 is TGTGCCAGCAGCAACAGTGCTGGGGGCGTAAAAAAACTGTTTTTT.

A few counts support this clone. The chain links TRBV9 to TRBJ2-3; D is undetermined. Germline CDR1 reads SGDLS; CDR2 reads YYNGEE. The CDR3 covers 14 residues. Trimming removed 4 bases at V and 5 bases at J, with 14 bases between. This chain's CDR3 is CASSPKPHEDTQYF. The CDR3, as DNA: TGTGCCAGCAGCCCAAAGCCCCATGAAGATACGCAGTATTTT.

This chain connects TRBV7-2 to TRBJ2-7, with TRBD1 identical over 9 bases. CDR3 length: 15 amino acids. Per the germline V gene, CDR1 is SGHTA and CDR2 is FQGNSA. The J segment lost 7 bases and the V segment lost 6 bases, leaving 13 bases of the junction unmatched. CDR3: CASSPETTGGGEQYF. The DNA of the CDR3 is TGTGCCAGCAGTCCCGAGACGACAGGGGGTGGAGAGCAGTACTTC.